These 13 T cell receptor beta chains share one sample of origin, sequenced in a study of monozygotic twins with inflammatory bowel disease. TCRdb reanalyzed the 5' RACE reads, giving one entry per CDR3 protein sequence and no DNA. This table holds approximately 110,000 distinct CDR3 sequences. The sequencing sample was made of blood. The receptors were gathered from a human donor with ulcerative colitis or Crohn's disease, or a healthy co-twin of an affected twin (not recorded which).

The CDR3: CASSLGPPDTQYF. The chain uses TRBV7-2 and TRBJ2-3. The CDR3 has 13 amino acids. Germline CDR1 SGHTA, CDR2 FQGNSA.

The CDR3 is CASSETGPSSYNSPLHF. The chain couples TRBV27 to TRBJ1-6; the TRBD1 assignment by TCRdb is unverifiable without DNA. The length of the CDR3 is 17 residues. Germline CDR1 reads MNHEY; CDR2 reads SMNVEV (reference sequence).

The chain joins TRBV15 to TRBJ1-5; TCRdb outputs TRBD1, but without DNA this stays unchecked. Germline CDR1 reads LNHNV; CDR2 reads YYDKDF (reference sequence). The CDR3 contains 14 residues. The CDR3 reads CATTVTGTGQPQHF.

The gene calls are TRBV19 and TRBJ1-1. This CDR3 has 13 amino acids. Germline V gene sequence: CDR1 LNHDA, CDR2 SQIVND (reference sequence). The CDR3 region is CASSIGKNTEAFF.

The J gene is TRBJ1-1, the V gene TRBV19; TCRdb names TRBD1, which stays unverified in the absence of DNA. Germline V lookup: CDR1 LNHDA, CDR2 SQIVND (reference sequence). The CDR3 is 17 amino acids. This CDR3 reads CASSMGSGADRNTEAFF.

The rearrangement joins TRBV19 to TRBJ1-2. Germline CDR1 and CDR2: LNHDA and SQIVND (reference sequence). This CDR3 has 17 amino acids. This chain's CDR3 is CASSMALSRHLNYGYTF.

This chain joins TRBV27 and TRBJ1-2. This CDR3 contains 15 residues. Per germline, CDR1 MNHEY and CDR2 SMNVEV (reference sequence). CDR3 sequence reads: CASSFNEGPRNGYTF.

CDR3 loop: CSTSEYNEQFF. The chain couples TRBV29-1 to TRBJ2-1. Per the germline V gene, CDR1 is SQVTM and CDR2 is ANQGSEA. The CDR3 length is 11 residues.

This rearrangement joins TRBV9 to TRBJ2-5. This CDR3 has 15 amino acids. Germline CDR1 reads SGDLS; CDR2 reads YYNGEE. The CDR3 spells CASSVDDGDRETQYF.

The rearrangement uses TRBV12-3 or TRBV12-4 and TRBJ2-7; TCRdb's D call of TRBD2 is untestable without DNA. CDR3 size: 17 residues. This CDR3 reads CASSPDGGATLVYEQYF.

V usage is TRBV29-1 and J usage is TRBJ1-1; the D call of TRBD1 rests on TCRdb alone, since no DNA is present to check it. The CDR3 spans 14 residues. Germline-derived CDR1 and CDR2 are SQVTM and ANQGSEA. The CDR3 sequence: CSSRTGAMNTEAFF. The whole variable domain, filled in from reference TRBV29-1 and TRBJ1-1, reads SAVISQKPSRDICQRGTSLTIQCQVDSQVTMMFWYRQQPGQSLTLIATANQGSEATYESGFVIDKFPISRPNLTFSTLTVSNMSPEDSSIYLCSSRTGAMNTEAFFGQGTRLTVV.

The chain uses TRBV5-1 and TRBJ1-1; TCRdb reports TRBD1, a call that lacks DNA to check it against. This CDR3 comprises 15 residues. Germline V gives CDR1 SGHRS, CDR2 YFSETQ. This chain's CDR3 is CASSSNGGWGTEAFF.

V is TRBV5-6 and J is TRBJ2-1; TCRdb lists TRBD1, though no DNA is available to test this call. CDR3 length equals 16 residues. Germline CDR1 SGHDT, CDR2 YYEEEE. The CDR3 protein is CASSPLGGTGGNEQFF.